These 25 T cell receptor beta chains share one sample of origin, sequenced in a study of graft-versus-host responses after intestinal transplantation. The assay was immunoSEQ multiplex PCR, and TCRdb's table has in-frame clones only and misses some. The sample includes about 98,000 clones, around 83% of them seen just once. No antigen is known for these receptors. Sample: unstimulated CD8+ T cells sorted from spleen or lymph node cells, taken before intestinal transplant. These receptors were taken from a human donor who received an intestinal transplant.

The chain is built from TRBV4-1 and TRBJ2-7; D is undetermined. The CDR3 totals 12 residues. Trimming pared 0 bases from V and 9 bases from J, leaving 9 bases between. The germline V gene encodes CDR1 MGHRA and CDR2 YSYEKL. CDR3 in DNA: TGCGCCAGCAGCCAAGACGAGTGGGTGCAGTACTTC. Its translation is CASSQDEWVQYF.

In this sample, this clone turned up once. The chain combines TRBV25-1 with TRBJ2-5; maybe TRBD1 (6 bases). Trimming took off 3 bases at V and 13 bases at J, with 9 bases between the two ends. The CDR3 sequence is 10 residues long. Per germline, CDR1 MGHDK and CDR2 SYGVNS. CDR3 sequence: CASSEGTMYF. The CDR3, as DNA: TGTGCCAGCAGTGAGGGGACAATGTACTTC. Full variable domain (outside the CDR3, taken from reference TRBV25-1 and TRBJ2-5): EADIYQTPRYLVIGTGKKITLECSQTMGHDKMYWYQQDPGMELHLIHYSYGVNSTEKGDLSSESTVSRIRTEHFPLTLESARPSHTSQYLCASSEGTMYFGPGTRLLVL.

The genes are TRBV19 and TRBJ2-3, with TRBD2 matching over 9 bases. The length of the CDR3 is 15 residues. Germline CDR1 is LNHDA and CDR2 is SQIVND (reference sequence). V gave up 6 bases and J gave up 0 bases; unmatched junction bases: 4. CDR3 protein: CASSWTSDSTDTQYF. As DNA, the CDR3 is TGTGCCAGTAGCTGGACTAGCGATAGCACAGATACGCAGTATTTT. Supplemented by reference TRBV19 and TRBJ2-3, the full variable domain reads DGGITQSPKYLFRKEGQNVTLSCEQNLNHDAMYWYRQDPGQGLRLIYYSQIVNDFQKGDIAEGYSVSREKKESFPLTVTSAQKNPTAFYLCASSWTSDSTDTQYFGPGTRLTVL.

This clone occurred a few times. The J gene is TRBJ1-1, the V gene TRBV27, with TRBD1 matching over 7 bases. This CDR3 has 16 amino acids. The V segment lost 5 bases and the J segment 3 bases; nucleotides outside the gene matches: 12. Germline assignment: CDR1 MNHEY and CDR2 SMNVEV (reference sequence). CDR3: CASSLQGEGEDTEAFF. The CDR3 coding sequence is TGTGCCAGCAGTCTCCAGGGGGAAGGAGAGGACACTGAAGCTTTCTTT.

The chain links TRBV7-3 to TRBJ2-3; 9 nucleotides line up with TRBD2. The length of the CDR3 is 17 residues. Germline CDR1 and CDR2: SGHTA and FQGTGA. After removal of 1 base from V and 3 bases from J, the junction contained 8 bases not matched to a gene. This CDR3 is CASSLSSGSFGTDTQYF. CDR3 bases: TGTGCCAGCAGCTTAAGTAGCGGGAGTTTTGGTACAGATACGCAGTATTTT.

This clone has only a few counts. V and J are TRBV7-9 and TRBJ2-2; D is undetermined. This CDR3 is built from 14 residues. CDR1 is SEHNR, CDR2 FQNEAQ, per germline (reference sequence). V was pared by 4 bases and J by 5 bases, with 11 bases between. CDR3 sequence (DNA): TGTGCCAGCAGCTCTTACATTAGGACCGGGGAGCTGTTTTTT. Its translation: CASSSYIRTGELFF.

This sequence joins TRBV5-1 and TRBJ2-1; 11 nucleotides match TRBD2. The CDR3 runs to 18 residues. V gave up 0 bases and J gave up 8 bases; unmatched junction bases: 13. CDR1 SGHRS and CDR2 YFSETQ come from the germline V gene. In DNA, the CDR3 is TGCGCCAGCAGCTTGGCCAACGCCGGGACTAGCGGACAAGATGAGCAGTTCTTC. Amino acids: CASSLANAGTSGQDEQFF.

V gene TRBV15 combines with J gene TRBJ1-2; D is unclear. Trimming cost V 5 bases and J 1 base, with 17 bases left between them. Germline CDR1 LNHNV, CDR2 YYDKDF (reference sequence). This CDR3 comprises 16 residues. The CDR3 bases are TGTGCCACCAGCCCCCGCGCGAAGGCCAATAACTATGGCTACACCTTC. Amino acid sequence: CATSPRAKANNYGYTF.

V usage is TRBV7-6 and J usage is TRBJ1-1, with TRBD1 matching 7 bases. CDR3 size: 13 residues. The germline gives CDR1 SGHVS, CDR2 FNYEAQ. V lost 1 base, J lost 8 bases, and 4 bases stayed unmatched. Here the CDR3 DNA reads TGTGCCAGCAGCTTAGAACCGGGACAGGAAGCTTTCTTT. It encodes CASSLEPGQEAFF.

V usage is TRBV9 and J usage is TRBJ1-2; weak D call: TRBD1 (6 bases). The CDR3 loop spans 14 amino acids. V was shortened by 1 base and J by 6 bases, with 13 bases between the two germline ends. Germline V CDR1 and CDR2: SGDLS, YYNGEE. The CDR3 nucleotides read TGTGCCAGCAGCGTATCCGGGACATTAAATGGCTACACCTTC. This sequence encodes CASSVSGTLNGYTF.

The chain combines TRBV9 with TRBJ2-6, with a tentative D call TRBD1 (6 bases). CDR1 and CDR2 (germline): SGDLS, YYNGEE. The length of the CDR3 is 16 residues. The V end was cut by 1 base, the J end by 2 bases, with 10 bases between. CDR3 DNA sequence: TGTGCCAGCAGCGTACAAGGGGGAGCTGGGGCCAACGTCCTGACTTTC. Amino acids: CASSVQGGAGANVLTF.

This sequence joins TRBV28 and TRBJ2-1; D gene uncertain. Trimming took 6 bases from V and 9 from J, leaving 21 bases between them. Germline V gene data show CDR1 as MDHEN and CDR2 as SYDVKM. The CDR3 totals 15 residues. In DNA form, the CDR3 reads TGTGCCAGCAGGTATTGGGGTTCGTTAGTCGGTGAGCAGTTCTTC. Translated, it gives CASRYWGSLVGEQFF.

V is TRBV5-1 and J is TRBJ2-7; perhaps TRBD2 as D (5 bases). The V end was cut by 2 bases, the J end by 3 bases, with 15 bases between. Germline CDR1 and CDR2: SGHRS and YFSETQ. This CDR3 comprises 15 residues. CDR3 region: CASSLEGRPVYEQYF. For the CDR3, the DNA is TGCGCCAGCAGCTTAGAGGGCCGACCCGTCTACGAGCAGTACTTC.

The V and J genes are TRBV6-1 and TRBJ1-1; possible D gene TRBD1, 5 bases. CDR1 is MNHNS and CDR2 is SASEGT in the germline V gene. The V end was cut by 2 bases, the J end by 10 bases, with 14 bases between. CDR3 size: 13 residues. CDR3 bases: TGTGCCAGCAGTGAACTGGGCAGGGAGGGAGCTTTCTTT. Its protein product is CASSELGREGAFF.

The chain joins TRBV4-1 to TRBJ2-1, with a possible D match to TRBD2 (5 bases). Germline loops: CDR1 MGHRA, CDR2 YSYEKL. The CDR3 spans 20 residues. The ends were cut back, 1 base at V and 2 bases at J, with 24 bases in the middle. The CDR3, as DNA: TGCGCCAGCAGCCAAGGTCGGAGGTGGGAACGGGGTAGGCCCTACAATGAGCAGTTCTTC. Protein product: CASSQGRRWERGRPYNEQFF.

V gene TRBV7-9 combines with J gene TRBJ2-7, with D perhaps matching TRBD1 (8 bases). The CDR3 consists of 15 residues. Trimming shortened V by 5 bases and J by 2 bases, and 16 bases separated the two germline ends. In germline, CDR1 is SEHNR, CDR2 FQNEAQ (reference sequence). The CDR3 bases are TGTGCCAGCAGCAGCGGGACAGGTGGGGCCTACGAGCAGTACTTC. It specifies CASSSGTGGAYEQYF.

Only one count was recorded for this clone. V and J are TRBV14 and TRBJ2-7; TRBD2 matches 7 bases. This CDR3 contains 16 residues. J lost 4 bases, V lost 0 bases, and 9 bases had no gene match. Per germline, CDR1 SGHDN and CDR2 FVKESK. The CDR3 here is CASSQDRGGRKYEQYF. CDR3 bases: TGTGCCAGCAGCCAAGATCGGGGAGGGAGAAAATACGAGCAGTACTTC.

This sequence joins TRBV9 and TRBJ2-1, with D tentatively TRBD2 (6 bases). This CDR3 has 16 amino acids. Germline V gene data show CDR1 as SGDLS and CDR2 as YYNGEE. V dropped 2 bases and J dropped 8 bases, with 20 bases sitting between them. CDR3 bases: TGTGCCAGCAGCGTGTCAGGTGGGATGGGGGGTCATGAGCAGTTCTTC. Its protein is CASSVSGGMGGHEQFF.

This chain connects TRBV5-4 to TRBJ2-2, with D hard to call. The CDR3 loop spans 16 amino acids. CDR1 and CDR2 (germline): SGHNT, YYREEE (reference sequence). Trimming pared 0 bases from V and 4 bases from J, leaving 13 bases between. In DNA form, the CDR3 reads TGTGCCAGCAGCTTGGTAATCTCTTCAAGCACCGGGGAGCTGTTTTTT. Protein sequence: CASSLVISSSTGELFF.

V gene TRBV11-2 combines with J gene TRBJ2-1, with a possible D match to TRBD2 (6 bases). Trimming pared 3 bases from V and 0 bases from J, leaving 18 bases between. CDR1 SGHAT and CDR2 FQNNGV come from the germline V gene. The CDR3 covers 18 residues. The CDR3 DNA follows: TGTGCCAGCAGCTTGGACCTTAGCGGCCCGAGCTCCTACAATGAGCAGTTCTTC. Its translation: CASSLDLSGPSSYNEQFF.

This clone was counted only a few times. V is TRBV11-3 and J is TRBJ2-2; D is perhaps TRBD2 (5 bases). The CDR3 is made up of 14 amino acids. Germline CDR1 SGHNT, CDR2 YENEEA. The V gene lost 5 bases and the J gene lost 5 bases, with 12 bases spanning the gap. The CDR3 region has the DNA TGTGCCAGCAGCACCCACGAGGGTACCGGGGAGCTGTTTTTT. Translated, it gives CASSTHEGTGELFF. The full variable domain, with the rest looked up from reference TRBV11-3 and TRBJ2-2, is EAGVVQSPRYKIIEKKQPVAFWCNPISGHNTLYWYLQNLGQGPELLIRYENEEAVDDSQLPKDRFSAERLKGVDSTLKIQPAELGDSAVYLCASSTHEGTGELFFGEGSRLTVL.

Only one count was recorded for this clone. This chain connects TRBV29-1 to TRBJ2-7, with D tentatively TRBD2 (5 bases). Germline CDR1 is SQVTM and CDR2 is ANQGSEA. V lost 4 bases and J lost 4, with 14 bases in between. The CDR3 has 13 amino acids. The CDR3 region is CSVVRTGTYEQYF. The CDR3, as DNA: TGCAGCGTTGTAAGGACTGGAACATACGAGCAGTACTTC.

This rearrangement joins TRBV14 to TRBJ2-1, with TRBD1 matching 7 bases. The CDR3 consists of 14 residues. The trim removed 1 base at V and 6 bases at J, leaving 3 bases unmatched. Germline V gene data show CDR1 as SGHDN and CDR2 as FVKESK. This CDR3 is CASSQGPGGNEQFF. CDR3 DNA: TGTGCCAGCAGCCAAGGCCCAGGGGGCAATGAGCAGTTCTTC. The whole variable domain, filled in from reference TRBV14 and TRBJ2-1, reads EAGVTQFPSHSVIEKGQTVTLRCDPISGHDNLYWYRRVMGKEIKFLLHFVKESKQDESGMPNNRFLAERTGGTYSTLKVQPAELEDSGVYFCASSQGPGGNEQFFGPGTRLTVL.

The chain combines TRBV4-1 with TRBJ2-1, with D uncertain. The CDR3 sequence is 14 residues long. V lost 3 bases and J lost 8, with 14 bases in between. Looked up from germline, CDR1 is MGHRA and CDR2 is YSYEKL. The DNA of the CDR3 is TGCGCCAGCAGCCAGGTGGGTGCGTTCGATGAGCAGTTCTTC. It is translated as CASSQVGAFDEQFF.

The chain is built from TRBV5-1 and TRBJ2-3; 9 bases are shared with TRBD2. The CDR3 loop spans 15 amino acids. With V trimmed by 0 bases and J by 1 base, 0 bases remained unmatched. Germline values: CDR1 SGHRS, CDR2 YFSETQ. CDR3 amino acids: CASSLGTSGTDTQYF. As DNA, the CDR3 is TGCGCCAGCAGCTTGGGGACTAGCGGCACAGATACGCAGTATTTT. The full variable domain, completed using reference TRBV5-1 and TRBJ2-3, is KAGVTQTPRYLIKTRGQQVTLSCSPISGHRSVSWYQQTPGQGLQFLFEYFSETQRNKGNFPGRFSGRQFSNSRSEMNVSTLELGDSALYLCASSLGTSGTDTQYFGPGTRLTVL.